Below, 12 T cell receptor beta chains from the same sample are listed, as sequenced in a study of vaccination effects on CD4 cells after COVID-19. TCRdb's table, derived via immunoSEQ multiplex PCR, lists solely in-frame clones and lacks some. The repertoire includes 40,000 to 60,000 clones, 74% of them detected once, and roughly 9.4% sits in the top ten. A 10-day culture period preceded the isolation of CD4+ T cells. Their antigens are not known. The sample here was CD4+ T cells from PBMCs cultured without peptide, taken before COVID-19 vaccination. The origin of the receptors is a human donor who had a prior SARS-CoV-2 infection.

The V and J genes are TRBV5-5 and TRBJ2-1; maybe TRBD2 (6 bases). The CDR3 totals 15 residues. The V end was cut by 0 bases, the J end by 3 bases, with 10 bases between. Germline assignment: CDR1 SGHKS and CDR2 YYEKEE (reference sequence). CDR3 sequence: CASSLDSGNYNEQFF. The CDR3 region has the DNA TGTGCCAGCAGCTTGGATAGCGGAAACTACAATGAGCAGTTCTTC.

This clone has a single count. A read error may account for a junction end that differs from germline. The chain couples TRBV12-3 or TRBV12-4 to TRBJ2-1; the D gene is possibly TRBD1 (6 bases). The CDR3 loop spans 13 amino acids. The CDR3 is CASSLAGAHEQFF. In nucleotides, the CDR3 is TGTGCCAGCAGTCTAGCAGGGGCGCATGAGCAGTTCTTC.

The V call is TRBV11-1, the J call TRBJ2-3, with TRBD2 matching over 15 bases. With 6 bases clipped from V and 5 bases from J, the junction kept 3 bases outside the gene matches. Per the germline V gene, CDR1 is SGHAT and CDR2 is FQDESV (reference sequence). This CDR3 region has 15 residues. The CDR3 DNA reads TGTGCCAGCAGTTGGACTAGCGGGGGGGAAGATACGCAGTATTTT. Its protein product is CASSWTSGGEDTQYF.

The rearrangement uses TRBV5-1 and TRBJ1-1, with D possibly matching TRBD1 (5 bases). The germline V gene encodes CDR1 SGHRS and CDR2 YFSETQ. CDR3 size: 14 residues. V was cut by 0 bases and J by 4 bases, with 10 bases left in between. The CDR3 region is CASSLVPGPTEAFF. Here the CDR3 DNA reads TGCGCCAGCAGCTTGGTCCCGGGGCCCACTGAAGCTTTCTTT.

This chain uses TRBV6-2 or TRBV6-3 with TRBJ2-5; D tentatively reads TRBD1 or TRBD2 (5 bases each). The CDR3 totals 14 residues. V was trimmed by 3 bases and J by 2 bases, leaving 10 bases between them. In germline, CDR1 is MNHEY, CDR2 SVGEGT. The CDR3 DNA is TGTGCCAGCAGTTATAAGAGGGGACAAGAGACCCAGTACTTC. This translates into CASSYKRGQETQYF.

V is TRBV27 and J is TRBJ1-2; TRBD1 matches 7 bases. The junction had 3 bases not matched to a gene; V was cut back by 5 bases and J by 3 bases. The length of the CDR3 is 13 residues. The germline gives CDR1 MNHEY, CDR2 SMNVEV (reference sequence). The CDR3 here is CASSPGGDYGYTF. The CDR3 coding sequence is TGTGCCAGCAGTCCAGGGGGAGACTATGGCTACACCTTC.

For this clone: A junction boundary mismatches the germline segment, possibly from a read error. V usage is TRBV7-2 and J usage is TRBJ1-4, with D possibly TRBD1 on 6 matching bases. CDR1 is SGHTA and CDR2 is FQGNSA in the germline V gene. CDR3 size: 13 residues. CDR3 sequence: CASSVYGGRKMFF. CDR3 coding DNA: TGTGCCAGCAGCGTTTACGGGGGCCGAAAAATGTTTTTT. The complete variable domain, with remaining parts taken from reference TRBV7-2 and TRBJ1-4, reads GAGVSQSPSNKVTEKGKDVELRCDPISGHTALYWYRQSLGQGLEFLIYFQGNSAPDKSGLPSDRFSAERTGGSVSTLTIQRTQQEDSAVYLCASSVYGGRKMFFGSGTQLSVL.

The chain has TRBV18 and TRBJ2-7; D remains unclear. V was cut by 3 bases and J by 2 bases, with 17 bases left in between. Germline CDR1 is KGHSH and CDR2 is LQKENI. The CDR3 covers 16 residues. The CDR3: CASSPGSPRATYEQYF. In nucleotides, the CDR3 is TGTGCCAGCTCACCGGGAAGTCCAAGGGCCACCTACGAGCAGTACTTC.

This clone was counted between two and nine times. This chain joins TRBV5-1 and TRBJ2-3, with 10 bases fitting TRBD2. Germline loops: CDR1 SGHRS, CDR2 YFSETQ. V trimming: 4 bases; J trimming: 0 bases; junction bases outside the gene matches: 5. The CDR3 runs 16 residues. The CDR3 region is CASSPRAGGSTDTQYF. The CDR3 DNA reads TGCGCCAGCAGCCCTCGAGCGGGGGGGAGCACAGATACGCAGTATTTT.

The CDR3 region is CASSDDRGTLTDTQYF. In DNA, the CDR3 is TGTGCCAGCAGCGATGACAGGGGAACCCTCACAGATACGCAGTATTTT. The chain uses TRBV14 and TRBJ2-3, with 8 bases that match TRBD1. V trimming: 5 bases; J trimming: 2 bases; junction bases outside the gene matches: 9. The CDR3 runs to 16 residues. Germline values: CDR1 SGHDN, CDR2 FVKESK.

This clone was counted between two and nine times. The chain combines TRBV2 with TRBJ2-7; D could derive from TRBD1 or TRBD2 (5 bases each). Germline V lookup: CDR1 SNHLY, CDR2 FYNNEI. V was cut by 1 base and J by 5 bases, with 12 bases left in between. The CDR3 is 14 amino acids. CDR3 in DNA: TGTGCCAGCAGTGAAGTAGGGGTGGAGGACGAGCAGTACTTC. Amino acid sequence: CASSEVGVEDEQYF.

Only one count was recorded for this clone. The rearrangement joins TRBV3-1 (or the pseudogene TRBV3-2) to TRBJ2-7, with 11 bases identical to TRBD2. The length of the CDR3 is 18 residues. Germline assignment: CDR1 LGHDT and CDR2 YNNKEL (reference sequence). With 5 bases clipped from V and 0 bases from J, the junction kept 12 bases outside the gene matches. DNA for the CDR3: TGTGCCAGCAGCGCTCCGGGACTAGCGGCGACAAGCTCCTACGAGCAGTACTTC. Protein: CASSAPGLAATSSYEQYF.